This TCR beta chain was identified in a study of PD-L1 blockade in urothelial cancer. V lost 3 bases and J lost 5; bases outside the gene matches: 10. Germline CDR1 is SGHRS and CDR2 is YFSETQ. The CDR3 extends over 15 amino acids. The time point denotes: pretreatment peripheral blood. Synthetic TCR analog templates were spiked into each PCR. TCRdb keeps only in-frame clones here, not all; method: immunoSEQ multiplex PCR. The table shows about 86,000 clones, with 85% to 90% occurring only once. V gene TRBV5-1 combines with J gene TRBJ2-7; 8 positions agree with TRBD1. The specimen comprised PBMCs, sampled around atezolizumab (anti-PD-L1) treatment. This TCR came from a man aged 60-69 years with urothelial cancer. CDR3 in DNA: TGCGCCAGCAGCTCCTCCGGGGGCAGGGGGCACGAGCAGTACTTC. This codes for CASSSSGGRGHEQYF.